This TCR beta chain was sequenced for a study of blood T cells in healthy people across ages. Primers used in a second PCR of roughly 6 to 11 cycles were a sample-barcoded 5' primer and a J-beta primer mix. MiXCR, applied by TCRdb to the 5' RACE reads, yields one record per CDR3 protein. Here the sample spans fewer than 600,000 distinct CDR3 sequences, about 26% being singletons. There are 15 residues in the CDR3. V was pared by 4 bases and J by 3 bases, with 12 bases between. The germline V gene encodes CDR1 MNHEY and CDR2 SVGAGI. The same specimen was also included in a second study, on T cells of mothers and their children.

V gene TRBV6-5 combines with J gene TRBJ1-4; D remains unclear. This receptor was identified in a boy aged 2 to 10 in good health. What was sequenced was blood. The DNA for the CDR3 is TGTGCCAGCAGTTCCGCTGGAGCGGCTAATGAAAAACTGTTTTTT. Translated: CASSSAGAANEKLFF.